Each of the 9 T cell receptor beta chains below was sequenced from the same sample in a study of blood T cell repertoires in COVID-19. Data came from immunoSEQ multiplex PCR; TCRdb stores just in-frame clones and leaves some out. The top ten clones hold under 5% of a sample with 98,000 or so clones, over 80% of them seen once. Material: peripheral blood. The source of these receptors is a woman in her sixties or seventies with acute or convalescent COVID-19.

CDR3 bases: TGTGCCAGCAGCCAAGATGGGGACATCTCAGAAAAACTGTTTTTT. It translates to CASSQDGDISEKLFF. The V call is TRBV3-1 (or the pseudogene TRBV3-2), the J call TRBJ1-4, with D perhaps matching TRBD1 (6 bases). Between the trimmed V and J ends, which lost 0 bases and 8 bases, there was a span of 13 bases. From germline, CDR1 is LGHDT and CDR2 YNNKEL (reference sequence). The CDR3 extends over 15 amino acids.

The chain couples TRBV28 to TRBJ1-4; D gene unclear. The CDR3 runs to 14 residues. CDR1 and CDR2 from the germline V gene are MDHEN and SYDVKM. Trimming took 3 bases from V and 6 from J, leaving 11 bases between them. CDR3 in amino acids: CASSFVGGYEKLFF. The CDR3 DNA follows: TGTGCCAGCAGTTTTGTGGGAGGATATGAAAAACTGTTTTTT.

The chain couples TRBV7-9 to TRBJ1-1; D is ambiguous. Deletions cut 1 base from V and 6 bases from J, with 15 bases between. The CDR3 runs 15 residues. CDR1 and CDR2 (germline): SEHNR, FQNEAQ (reference sequence). In DNA, the CDR3 is TGTGCCAGCAGCTTAGGATTGGGCCCTGGGCCTGAAGCTTTCTTT. Its translation: CASSLGLGPGPEAFF.

The V gene is TRBV19, the J gene TRBJ1-1; possible D gene TRBD1, 5 bases. Germline V gene lookup returns CDR1 LNHDA and CDR2 SQIVND (reference sequence). CDR3 size: 13 residues. V lost 6 bases to trimming and J lost 1 base, with 9 bases between them. DNA of the CDR3: TGTGCCAGTAGCCCGACAGCGAACACTGAAGCTTTCTTT. This gives the protein CASSPTANTEAFF.

The chain is built from TRBV7-3 and TRBJ1-1, with D unresolved. The V and J ends lost 6 bases and 0 bases respectively, with 8 bases between them. Looked up from germline, CDR1 is SGHTA and CDR2 is FQGTGA. The length of the CDR3 is 13 residues. CDR3 sequence: CASSRGVNTEAFF. CDR3 DNA: TGTGCCAGCAGTCGCGGGGTGAACACTGAAGCTTTCTTT.

The CDR3 is CASSQPPGLAGVSEQYF. CDR3 coding DNA: TGTGCCAGCAGCCAACCCCCGGGACTAGCGGGAGTGAGCGAGCAGTACTTC. The rearrangement links TRBV14 to TRBJ2-7; TRBD2 matches 14 bases. Germline CDR1 reads SGHDN; CDR2 reads FVKESK. The CDR3 runs 17 residues. V lost 2 bases to trimming and J lost 6 bases; unmatched junction nucleotides: 9.

The chain carries TRBV30 and TRBJ2-7, with 9 bases identical to TRBD2. V was pared by 8 bases and J by 4 bases, with 12 bases of the junction left unmatched. Germline V gene data show CDR1 as GTSNPN and CDR2 as SVGIG (reference sequence). This CDR3 is 14 amino acids long. The CDR3 protein is CALKAGGVPYEQYV. In nucleotides, the CDR3 is TGTGCCCTAAAAGCGGGGGGCGTCCCATACGAGCAGTACGTC.

The V gene is TRBV20-1, the J gene TRBJ1-4, with a weak D call TRBD1 (6 bases). Germline V gene sequence: CDR1 DFQATT, CDR2 SNEGSKA (reference sequence). CDR3 size: 14 residues. Trimming removed 3 bases at V and 6 bases at J, with 14 bases between. CDR3 nucleotides: TGCAGTGCTAGTTCGGTACAGGGATATGAAAAACTGTTTTTT. Its translation is CSASSVQGYEKLFF.

The rearrangement links TRBV5-8 to TRBJ1-2; unclear D gene. Germline assignment: CDR1 SGHTS and CDR2 YDEGEE. Trimming left V 0 bases short and J 4 bases short, with 10 bases between. This CDR3 comprises 14 residues. The CDR3 nucleotides read TGTGCCAGCAGCTTGGCCAATTGGGCCTATGGCTACACCTTC. Translating it yields CASSLANWAYGYTF.